Listed below are T cell receptor beta chains from one sample, sequenced in a study of blood T cell repertoires in COVID-19. The protocol was immunoSEQ multiplex PCR, while the TCRdb copy is restricted to in-frame clones and leaves out a portion. The profile shows hundreds of thousands of clones, 85% of them singletons. Sequences were obtained from peripheral blood. The receptors shown here come from a man aged 45-65 years with active or convalescent COVID-19. The CDR3 runs from the conserved cysteine through the conserved F or W.

J | V | CDR3
TRBJ2-5 | TRBV7-2 | CASSLTGSPETQYF
TRBJ1-2 | TRBV7-8 | CASSRIQGAGYTF
TRBJ2-7 | TRBV14 | CASSQVGTGAYEQYF
TRBJ2-7 | TRBV5-5 | CASSRDTSYEQYF
TRBJ2-5 | TRBV4-1 | CASSQNGLPGETQYF
TRBJ2-7 | TRBV27 | CASSLSGAYEQYF
TRBJ1-6 | TRBV5-1 | CASSLEGSAVSLHF
TRBJ1-2 | TRBV29-1 | CSASRDRGYTF
TRBJ2-1 | TRBV11-2 | CASSVTGWNEQFF
TRBJ1-3 | TRBV27 | CASSPTTPVSGNTIYF
TRBJ2-1 | TRBV2 | CASRRLAGPLSYNEQFF
TRBJ2-7 | TRBV4-1 | CASSEGTSGFYEQYF